This entry describes one T cell receptor beta chain. Its antigen specificity is not known. Per-base qualities were not stored, and no clone one base away is much larger. These data come from a study of CD8 T cells in ankylosing spondylitis (TCRdb year 2017). Regarding the complete study: The study set out to find disease-linked TCR variants by profiling T cell receptor beta repertoires in ankylosing spondylitis patients and healthy donors. Peripheral blood was sampled, and synovial fluid was additionally collected from ankylosing spondylitis patients. The whole study cohort included about a hundred healthy donors and 20 to 30 ankylosing spondylitis patients.

Sequencing was performed on an Illumina HiSeq 2500. Quantitative 5'-RACE with molecular barcodes was the method used to prepare the TCR beta libraries. On the study's bioinformatics: A new computational method, built on a probabilistic model of VDJ rearrangement, was used to identify disease-linked TCR variants. TCRdb reprocessed the public reads (quality trimming at Q25 with fastp, clone calling with MiXCR) and kept in-frame beta chains. Records with the same CDR3 protein are collapsed into one entry carrying the most frequent genes and DNA. V and J calls and clone size were set by TCRdb, not the authors. This sample gives about 240,000 distinct CDR3 sequences in total; roughly a tenth of them show up just once. Of the sample, 2.6% falls within the top ten clones. Trimming costs V 5 bases and J 5 bases, and their ends lie 13 bases apart. Its CDR3 holds 14 amino acids, cysteine through phenylalanine. Only the CDR3 region is kept as DNA, spanning 42 bases read in frame from base 1. The CDR1 and CDR2 encoded by the germline V gene (reference sequence) are SEHNR and FQNEAQ.

The study at large found these results: A TCR beta motif of eight highly homologous amino acid variants appeared characteristic of blood from ankylosing spondylitis patients. Some TCR beta motif variants had previously been reported in synovial fluid and blood of reactive arthritis patients, which suggested common disease-initiation mechanisms. The disease-linked clones had a CD8+ phenotype and were found at relatively low frequencies in peripheral blood. Significant enrichment of the disease-linked clones was reported in matched synovial fluid samples from ankylosing spondylitis patients.

The chain couples TRBV7-9 to TRBJ1-5; the best D guess is TRBD1, with 6 bases matching. The TCR originated in a male donor with ankylosing spondylitis or in good health (not recorded which). The sequencing input was blood, either unsorted or a sorted T cell fraction (not recorded which). The CDR3 region reads CASSTRGADQPQHF. In nucleotides, the sequence is TGTGCCAGCAGCACCCGGGGGGCGGATCAGCCCCAGCATTTT.